These 18 T cell receptor beta chains were all obtained from the same sample, sequenced in a study of blood T cell repertoires in COVID-19. TCRdb's table, derived via immunoSEQ multiplex PCR, lists solely in-frame clones and lacks some. The sample shows approximately 180,000 clones, 70% to 90% of them seen only once. The specimen was peripheral blood. The receptors were sampled from a human donor with active or convalescent COVID-19. The donor label of this sample is uncertain.

This chain joins TRBV9 and TRBJ2-1, with 9 bases that match TRBD2. Germline V gives CDR1 SGDLS, CDR2 YYNGEE. The CDR3 is 16 amino acids. With 2 bases clipped from V and 7 bases from J, the junction kept 10 bases outside the gene matches. CDR3 bases: TGTGCCAGCAGCGTGGGTATAGCGGGAGCGAGTAATGAGCAGTTCTTC. Its protein is CASSVGIAGASNEQFF.

The rearrangement uses TRBV29-1 and TRBJ2-2, with a tentative D call TRBD2 (5 bases). CDR1 and CDR2 (germline): SQVTM, ANQGSEA. CDR3 length: 13 amino acids. V lost 3 bases and J 6 bases, leaving 11 bases between the germline ends. CDR3: CSVDVGEAGELFF. The CDR3 nucleotides read TGCAGCGTTGATGTGGGAGAGGCCGGGGAGCTGTTTTTT.

The chain uses TRBV5-6 and TRBJ2-7, with 11 bases matching TRBD2. The CDR3 sequence is 14 residues long. From germline, CDR1 is SGHDT and CDR2 YYEEEE. V was clipped by 5 bases and J by 4 bases; unmatched bases: 5. Here the CDR3 reads CASRTSGGKYEQYF. The CDR3 coding sequence is TGTGCCAGCAGAACTAGCGGGGGAAAGTACGAGCAGTACTTC.

The chain uses TRBV2 and TRBJ1-1; 10 bases map to TRBD1. The CDR3 sequence is 13 residues long. The V gene end was trimmed by 5 bases and the J gene end by 6 bases; junction bases not matched to a gene: 3. The V gene's germline CDR1 is SNHLY and CDR2 FYNNEI. The CDR3 loop is CASSRQGAPEAFF. As DNA, the CDR3 is TGTGCCAGCAGTAGACAGGGGGCCCCTGAAGCTTTCTTT.

This clone was observed a single time. The chain has TRBV7-8 and TRBJ1-6; 10 nucleotides match TRBD1. With V trimmed by 5 bases and J by 14 bases, 9 bases remained unmatched. The CDR3 is 14 amino acids. CDR1 SGHVS and CDR2 FQNEAQ come from the germline V gene. Here the CDR3 reads CASSIDRGLGALHF. The CDR3 DNA follows: TGTGCCAGCAGCATCGACAGGGGGCTCGGAGCCCTCCACTTT.

CDR3 residues: CASRLGQFNEQYF. The DNA of the CDR3 is TGTGCCAGCAGGCTCGGACAGTTCAACGAGCAGTACTTC. This chain connects TRBV6-5 to TRBJ2-7, with D perhaps matching TRBD1 (6 bases). This CDR3 is built from 13 residues. Germline V lookup: CDR1 MNHEY, CDR2 SVGAGI. Trimming removed 6 bases at V and 5 bases at J, with 14 bases between.

V usage is TRBV2 and J usage is TRBJ1-1, with 10 bases fitting TRBD1. This CDR3 is 15 amino acids long. J gave up 4 bases and V 6 bases, and 8 bases lay outside the gene matches. Germline V gene lookup returns CDR1 SNHLY and CDR2 FYNNEI. The CDR3 spells CASRDRTGGGTEAFF. The DNA of the CDR3 is TGTGCCAGCAGGGATAGGACAGGGGGGGGCACTGAAGCTTTCTTT.

This rearrangement joins TRBV6-5 to TRBJ2-3, with 8 bases aligning to TRBD2. The J segment lost 1 base and the V segment lost 6 bases, leaving 6 bases of the junction unmatched. CDR1 MNHEY and CDR2 SVGAGI come from the germline V gene. This CDR3 region has 15 residues. The CDR3 nucleotides read TGTGCCAGCAGGGGCCCTAGCGGGCGCACAGATACGCAGTATTTT. It codes for CASRGPSGRTDTQYF.

This chain connects TRBV7-2 to TRBJ1-3; tentative D call: TRBD1 (5 bases). The CDR3 sequence is 15 residues long. Germline lookup yields CDR1 SGHTA and CDR2 FQGNSA. V dropped 5 bases and J dropped 0 bases, with 11 bases sitting between them. Here the CDR3 DNA reads TGTGCCAGCAGCACAGGACCGCTCTCTGGAAACACCATATATTTT. This sequence encodes CASSTGPLSGNTIYF.

The V gene is TRBV6-5, the J gene TRBJ2-7, with 8 bases matching TRBD2. Per the germline V gene, CDR1 is MNHEY and CDR2 is SVGAGI. The CDR3 runs to 15 residues. J lost 5 bases, V lost 4 bases, and 10 bases had no gene match. CDR3 sequence reads: CASSLSGGRVDEQYF. In nucleotides, the CDR3 is TGTGCCAGCAGTTTGTCGGGGGGGCGGGTGGACGAGCAGTACTTC.

Ten or more counts support this clone. The V gene is TRBV7-2, the J gene TRBJ1-6, with D possibly TRBD1 on 5 matching bases. Germline values: CDR1 SGHTA, CDR2 FQGNSA. The V end was cut by 1 base, the J end by 8 bases, with 9 bases between. The CDR3 runs 14 residues. CDR3 sequence: CASSLGGGDSPLHF. The CDR3 nucleotides read TGTGCCAGCAGCTTAGGGGGGGGTGATTCACCCCTCCACTTT.

The chain links TRBV15 to TRBJ1-5; 7 bases align to TRBD1. Trimming took 1 base from V and 7 from J; bases not matched to a gene: 4. Germline loops: CDR1 LNHNV, CDR2 YYDKDF (reference sequence). The CDR3 sequence is 14 residues long. CDR3 DNA sequence: TGTGCCACCAGCAGAGGGGAAGGGGGCCAGCCCCAGCATTTT. It codes for CATSRGEGGQPQHF. The variable domain in full, completed from reference TRBV15 and TRBJ1-5, reads DAMVIQNPRYQVTQFGKPVTLSCSQTLNHNVMYWYQQKSSQAPKLLFHYYDKDFNNEADTPDNFQSRRPNTSFCFLDIRSPGLGDTAMYLCATSRGEGGQPQHFGDGTRLSIL.

The chain recombines TRBV5-1 with TRBJ1-6, with D hard to call. CDR1 and CDR2 from the germline V gene are SGHRS and YFSETQ. This CDR3 spans 16 amino acids. The V end was cut by 3 bases, the J end by 4 bases, with 14 bases between. CDR3 bases: TGCGCCAGCAGCTCCCCCGATTCGGAGTATAATTCACCCCTCCACTTT. It yields the protein CASSSPDSEYNSPLHF.

V and J are TRBV11-1 and TRBJ2-3; tentatively, D is TRBD1 (5 bases). Germline V lookup: CDR1 SGHAT, CDR2 FQDESV (reference sequence). The CDR3 is 13 amino acids. Between the trimmed V and J ends, which lost 5 bases and 9 bases, there was a span of 15 bases. CDR3 in DNA: TGTGCCAGCAGCGCTAAGCAGGGTGTGACGCAGTATTTT. Amino acid sequence: CASSAKQGVTQYF.

The gene calls are TRBV5-1 and TRBJ2-5; D gene ambiguous. V was trimmed by 0 bases and J by 4 bases, leaving 4 bases between them. This CDR3 has 12 residues. CDR1 SGHRS and CDR2 YFSETQ come from the germline V gene. CDR3 residues: CASSLAGETQYF. CDR3 DNA: TGCGCCAGCAGCTTGGCCGGAGAGACCCAGTACTTC.

This chain uses TRBV27 with TRBJ2-2; 8 bases line up with TRBD2. The CDR3 totals 14 residues. V lost 2 bases to trimming and J lost 7 bases; unmatched junction nucleotides: 3. The germline CDR1 and CDR2 sequences are MNHEY and SMNVEV (reference sequence). The CDR3 loop is CASSLREGGGELFF. Here the CDR3 DNA reads TGTGCCAGCAGTTTACGGGAGGGCGGCGGGGAGCTGTTTTTT.

The V and J genes are TRBV9 and TRBJ2-3; TRBD2 agrees at 13 bases. The CDR3 is made up of 18 amino acids. Germline lookup yields CDR1 SGDLS and CDR2 YYNGEE. J gave up 0 bases and V 5 bases, and 9 bases lay outside the gene matches. The chain's CDR3 is CASRKGLAGSISTDTQYF. CDR3 nucleotides: TGTGCCAGCAGGAAGGGACTAGCGGGATCGATTAGCACAGATACGCAGTATTTT.

The genes are TRBV7-9 and TRBJ2-5, with a weak D call TRBD2 (6 bases). The ends were cut back, 5 bases at V and 5 bases at J, with 18 bases in the middle. CDR3 length equals 15 residues. The germline V gene encodes CDR1 SEHNR and CDR2 FQNEAQ (reference sequence). CDR3 amino acids: CASSPPRGTQETQYF. CDR3 bases: TGTGCCAGCAGCCCACCCCGGGGGACTCAGGAGACCCAGTACTTC.